Each of the 16 T cell receptor beta chains below was sequenced from the same sample in a study of shared clonotypes between healthy human individuals. Terminally differentiated effector memory CD45RA+ cells were left out of the naive CD8 fraction, which was CD45RO-negative and positively selected for CCR7. Method: immunoSEQ multiplex PCR; TCRdb's copy keeps in-frame clones and lacks some. The data show hundreds of thousands of clones, approximately 96% seen once. Source material: naive CD8+ T cells sorted from blood. These receptors were collected from a woman between 25 and 40 years old in good health.

Notes on this clone: This sample also contains other DNA sequences that code for the same CDR3. The gene calls are TRBV9 and TRBJ2-1, with 8 bases identical to TRBD2. The CDR3 covers 15 residues. The V segment lost 3 bases and the J segment 0 bases; nucleotides outside the gene matches: 2. In germline, CDR1 is SGDLS, CDR2 YYNGEE. In DNA form, the CDR3 reads TGTGCCAGCAGCGCAAGCGGGAGCTCCTACAATGAGCAGTTCTTC. This codes for CASSASGSSYNEQFF.

The chain employs TRBV15 and TRBJ2-3; 7 nucleotides agree with TRBD2. The germline V gene encodes CDR1 LNHNV and CDR2 YYDKDF (reference sequence). The V gene end was trimmed by 3 bases and the J gene end by 1 base; junction bases not matched to a gene: 7. This CDR3 is 16 amino acids long. The CDR3 sequence: CATSRGAGYGTDTQYF. The CDR3 nucleotides are TGTGCCACCAGCAGGGGAGCGGGATACGGCACAGATACGCAGTATTTT.

J is TRBJ2-5 and V is TRBV19, with D tentatively TRBD1 (6 bases). The J call may be mistaken, given a closer DNA end match to TRBJ2-7. Germline loops: CDR1 LNHDA, CDR2 SQIVND (reference sequence). The CDR3 consists of 15 residues. As DNA, the CDR3 is TGTGCCAGTAGTATAGAAACAGGGAGCTCCTACGAGCAGTACTTC. Encoded protein: CASSIETGSSYEQYF.

The rearrangement joins TRBV10-3 to TRBJ2-1, with TRBD2 matching 12 bases. V dropped 3 bases and J dropped 1; count of bases not matched to a gene: 7. There are 18 residues in the CDR3. CDR1 is ENHRY, CDR2 SYGVKD, per germline. For the CDR3, the DNA is TGTGCCATCAGTGAATGGCTAGCGGGAGGGAATTCCTACAATGAGCAGTTCTTC. Amino acid sequence: CAISEWLAGGNSYNEQFF.

This sequence joins TRBV6-5 and TRBJ1-2, with D possibly TRBD1 on 5 matching bases. The germline CDR1 and CDR2 sequences are MNHEY and SVGAGI. Between the trimmed V and J ends, which lost 2 bases and 4 bases, there was a span of 11 bases. The CDR3 consists of 14 residues. As DNA, the CDR3 is TGTGCCAGCAGTTACGGGGGATCCGGCTATGGCTACACCTTC. This translates into CASSYGGSGYGYTF.

This clone was recorded only once. This chain connects TRBV2 to TRBJ2-7, with no clear D. The length of the CDR3 is 15 residues. The V gene's germline CDR1 is SNHLY and CDR2 FYNNEI. With 1 base removed from V and 5 bases from J, the gap between germline ends came to 15 bases. The CDR3 nucleotides read TGTGCCAGCAGTGAAGAGTTTCCGGAATCCCACGAGCAGTACTTC. It is translated as CASSEEFPESHEQYF. The variable domain in full, completed from reference TRBV2 and TRBJ2-7, reads EPEVTQTPSHQVTQMGQEVILRCVPISNHLYFYWYRQILGQKVEFLVSFYNNEISEKSEIFDDQFSVERPDGSNFTLKIRSTKLEDSAMYFCASSEEFPESHEQYFGPGTRLTVT.

The chain joins TRBV6-1 to TRBJ2-5; TRBD1 matches 9 bases. The DNA end favors TRBJ2-7, so the J call may be wrong. Germline CDR1 and CDR2: MNHNS and SASEGT. The CDR3 spans 12 residues. In DNA, the CDR3 is TGTGCCAGCGGACAGGGGTCCTACGAGCAGTACTTC. Protein sequence: CASGQGSYEQYF.

Notes on this clone: In the same sample, other DNA sequences code for this CDR3. The chain carries TRBV27 and TRBJ2-7; maybe TRBD2 (5 bases). V was shortened by 0 bases and J by 2 bases, with 8 bases between the two germline ends. The CDR3 spans 14 residues. Germline loops: CDR1 MNHEY, CDR2 SMNVEV (reference sequence). The DNA of the CDR3 is TGTGCCAGCAGTTTATCAGGGAGTCCCTACGAGCAGTACTTC. Translating gives CASSLSGSPYEQYF.

The chain has TRBV11-2 and TRBJ2-7; D ambiguous. V dropped 1 base and J dropped 3 bases, with 13 bases sitting between them. The CDR3 length is 15 residues. Germline CDR1 and CDR2: SGHAT and FQNNGV. As DNA, the CDR3 is TGTGCCAGCAGCTTAGGCATCGGGTCCCGCTACGAGCAGTACTTC. It codes for CASSLGIGSRYEQYF.

The chain recombines TRBV30 with TRBJ2-3, with D possibly matching TRBD2 (5 bases). This CDR3 has 14 amino acids. Trimming removed 0 bases at V and 0 bases at J, with 7 bases between. The germline gives CDR1 GTSNPN, CDR2 SVGIG (reference sequence). The CDR3 coding sequence is TGTGCCTGGAGTGTAGCGGTAAGCACAGATACGCAGTATTTT. Protein: CAWSVAVSTDTQYF.

This chain joins TRBV6-5 and TRBJ2-1; no clear D. CDR1 is MNHEY and CDR2 is SVGAGI in the germline V gene. This CDR3 is 14 amino acids long. Between the trimmed V and J ends, which lost 8 bases and 0 bases, there was a span of 11 bases. The DNA of the CDR3 is TGTGCCAGCGCGGTGGAGAGCTCCTACAATGAGCAGTTCTTC. This translates into CASAVESSYNEQFF.

The chain couples TRBV30 to TRBJ2-1; D unclear. Germline V gives CDR1 GTSNPN, CDR2 SVGIG (reference sequence). The length of the CDR3 is 11 residues. Trimming removed 1 base from V and 9 bases from J, with 7 bases in between. For the CDR3, the DNA is TGTGCCTGGAGTGGGGGATCTGAGCAGTTCTTC. Protein: CAWSGGSEQFF.

The chain links TRBV9 to TRBJ2-3; D is possibly TRBD2 (6 bases). The CDR3 length is 15 residues. CDR1 and CDR2 from the germline V gene are SGDLS and YYNGEE. Between the trimmed V and J ends, which lost 4 bases and 9 bases, there was a span of 21 bases. CDR3 protein: CASSPTDSGRKTQYF. CDR3 nucleotides: TGTGCCAGCAGCCCGACGGATAGTGGGAGGAAGACGCAGTATTTT.

The chain links TRBV5-6 to TRBJ2-1; TRBD1 aligns across 7 bases. Germline V gene sequence: CDR1 SGHDT, CDR2 YYEEEE. The CDR3 contains 15 residues. V gave up 4 bases and J gave up 6 bases; unmatched junction bases: 10. The CDR3 nucleotides read TGTGCCAGCAGCGCTGGAGCTGACAGGGTCAATGAGCAGTTCTTC. Translated: CASSAGADRVNEQFF.

This clone was seen once. V is TRBV13 and J is TRBJ1-1; maybe TRBD1 (5 bases). Trimming pared 5 bases from V and 7 bases from J, leaving 11 bases between. The V gene's germline CDR1 is PRHDT and CDR2 FYEKMQ (reference sequence). The CDR3 totals 12 residues. The chain's CDR3 is CASSPDRNEAFF. The DNA of the CDR3 is TGTGCCAGCAGCCCTGACAGAAATGAAGCTTTCTTT. The variable domain in full, with the rest retrieved from reference TRBV13 and TRBJ1-1, is AAGVIQSPRHLIKEKRETATLKCYPIPRHDTVYWYQQGPGQDPQFLISFYEKMQSDKGSIPDRFSAQQFSDYHSELNMSSLELGDSALYFCASSPDRNEAFFGQGTRLTVV.

V usage is TRBV9 and J usage is TRBJ2-7; D may be TRBD2 (6 bases). The CDR3 spans 15 residues. With 3 bases removed from V and 6 bases from J, the gap between germline ends came to 19 bases. Germline lookup yields CDR1 SGDLS and CDR2 YYNGEE. This chain's CDR3 is CASSGSGTPPSEQYF. The CDR3 nucleotides are TGTGCCAGCAGCGGCTCCGGGACTCCTCCCTCCGAGCAGTACTTC.